Below, 5 T cell receptor beta chains from the same sample are listed, as sequenced in a study of post-analysis software for immune sequencing data. Study outcomes and limitations: When patients were compared with controls, about 5 TRBV segments were more frequent, TRBV5-6, TRBV5-1 and TRBV20-1 among them.

No antigen has been identified for these receptors. The TCR beta cDNA libraries contained unique molecular identifiers. TCRdb reprocessed the PCR reads via MiXCR and lists one record per CDR3 protein. Seen here are 150,000 to 200,000 distinct CDR3 sequences, roughly 31% observed once, and the top ten hold over 1.2%. Sequenced material: blood. These TCRs come from a girl aged 10-17 years with multiple sclerosis.

The rearrangement joins TRBV7-8 to TRBJ2-1, with no clear D. V was clipped by 1 base and J by 3 bases, with 13 bases between them. The germline V gene has CDR1 SGHVS and CDR2 FQNEAQ. The CDR3 contains 16 residues. CDR3 DNA sequence: TGTGCCAGCAGCTTAGGTAAGCGACAACACTACAATGAGCAGTTCTTC. Translation gives CASSLGKRQHYNEQFF.

J is TRBJ2-3 and V is TRBV7-2; 10 bases align to TRBD1. With V trimmed by 2 bases and J by 2 bases, 4 bases remained unmatched. The CDR3 totals 16 residues. Germline V gene sequence: CDR1 SGHTA, CDR2 FQGNSA. The CDR3 DNA follows: TGTGCCAGCAGCTTACGACAGGGGGCTTACACAGATACGCAGTATTTT. Its protein product is CASSLRQGAYTDTQYF. Full variable domain (remainder filled in from reference TRBV7-2 and TRBJ2-3): GAGVSQSPSNKVTEKGKDVELRCDPISGHTALYWYRQSLGQGLEFLIYFQGNSAPDKSGLPSDRFSAERTGGSVSTLTIQRTQQEDSAVYLCASSLRQGAYTDTQYFGPGTRLTVL.

In this sample, this clonotype turned up many times. The chain is built from TRBV20-1 and TRBJ2-7, with D tentatively TRBD2 (6 bases). CDR1 and CDR2 (germline): DFQATT, SNEGSKA (reference sequence). Trimming left V 0 bases short and J 0 bases short, with 15 bases between. There are 16 residues in the CDR3. CDR3 sequence: CSARDPRTGDSYEQYF. DNA of the CDR3: TGCAGTGCTAGAGATCCCCGGACGGGAGACTCCTACGAGCAGTACTTC.

The sample holds a few counts of this clonotype. The V gene is TRBV15, the J gene TRBJ1-5, with D maybe TRBD1 (6 bases). In germline, CDR1 is LNHNV, CDR2 YYDKDF (reference sequence). This CDR3 has 15 amino acids. V lost 0 bases and J 7 bases, leaving 13 bases between the germline ends. CDR3 in amino acids: CATSRDSQGLQPQHF. CDR3 nucleotides: TGTGCCACCAGCAGAGATAGCCAGGGGCTACAGCCCCAGCATTTT.

The V gene is TRBV10-3, the J gene TRBJ2-1; 7 nucleotides match TRBD1. V was pared by 6 bases and J by 2 bases, with 10 bases of the junction left unmatched. The CDR3 loop spans 16 amino acids. Germline-derived CDR1 and CDR2 are ENHRY and SYGVKD. CDR3 loop: CAIRGTDPVAYNEQFF. Here the CDR3 DNA reads TGTGCCATCAGGGGGACAGATCCAGTCGCCTACAATGAGCAGTTCTTC.